The text below deals with one TCR beta chain. Its antigen remains unknown. The length of the CDR3 is 14 residues. CDR1 and CDR2 from the germline V gene are SGHDT and YYEEEE. V lost 6 bases, J lost 2 bases, and 7 bases stayed unmatched. The data stem from a study of a mutant IDH1 vaccine in newly diagnosed glioma. The overall study: Treated patients, averaging 40.4 years, were roughly 62% male and around 38% female. V12 fell at week 35 and V13, the study end, at week 47.

Time point defined: week 47, end of study. It was 300 ug of mutant IDH1 20-mer peptide that made up each vaccine dose, given with topical imiquimod. Sequencing was performed with immunoSEQ multiplex PCR; in TCRdb, only in-frame clones are kept and a portion is missing. The data contain some 13,000 clones, just over 75% of them seen just once; the ten biggest clones take up 3.5% to 5%. The clonotype was recovered from a woman in her forties with glioma. Sequencing was performed on PBMCs, taken from a glioma patient whose treatment included an IDH1 peptide vaccine. The chain links TRBV5-6 to TRBJ2-7; 8 bases align to TRBD1. CDR3 region: CASTYRGRPYEQYF. The CDR3 region has the DNA TGTGCCAGCACCTACAGGGGGAGACCCTACGAGCAGTACTTC. Drawing the rest from reference TRBV5-6 and TRBJ2-7, the complete variable domain is DAGVTQSPTHLIKTRGQQVTLRCSPKSGHDTVSWYQQALGQGPQFIFQYYEEEERQRGNFPDRFSGHQFPNYSSELNVNALLLGDSALYLCASTYRGRPYEQYFGPGTRLTVT.